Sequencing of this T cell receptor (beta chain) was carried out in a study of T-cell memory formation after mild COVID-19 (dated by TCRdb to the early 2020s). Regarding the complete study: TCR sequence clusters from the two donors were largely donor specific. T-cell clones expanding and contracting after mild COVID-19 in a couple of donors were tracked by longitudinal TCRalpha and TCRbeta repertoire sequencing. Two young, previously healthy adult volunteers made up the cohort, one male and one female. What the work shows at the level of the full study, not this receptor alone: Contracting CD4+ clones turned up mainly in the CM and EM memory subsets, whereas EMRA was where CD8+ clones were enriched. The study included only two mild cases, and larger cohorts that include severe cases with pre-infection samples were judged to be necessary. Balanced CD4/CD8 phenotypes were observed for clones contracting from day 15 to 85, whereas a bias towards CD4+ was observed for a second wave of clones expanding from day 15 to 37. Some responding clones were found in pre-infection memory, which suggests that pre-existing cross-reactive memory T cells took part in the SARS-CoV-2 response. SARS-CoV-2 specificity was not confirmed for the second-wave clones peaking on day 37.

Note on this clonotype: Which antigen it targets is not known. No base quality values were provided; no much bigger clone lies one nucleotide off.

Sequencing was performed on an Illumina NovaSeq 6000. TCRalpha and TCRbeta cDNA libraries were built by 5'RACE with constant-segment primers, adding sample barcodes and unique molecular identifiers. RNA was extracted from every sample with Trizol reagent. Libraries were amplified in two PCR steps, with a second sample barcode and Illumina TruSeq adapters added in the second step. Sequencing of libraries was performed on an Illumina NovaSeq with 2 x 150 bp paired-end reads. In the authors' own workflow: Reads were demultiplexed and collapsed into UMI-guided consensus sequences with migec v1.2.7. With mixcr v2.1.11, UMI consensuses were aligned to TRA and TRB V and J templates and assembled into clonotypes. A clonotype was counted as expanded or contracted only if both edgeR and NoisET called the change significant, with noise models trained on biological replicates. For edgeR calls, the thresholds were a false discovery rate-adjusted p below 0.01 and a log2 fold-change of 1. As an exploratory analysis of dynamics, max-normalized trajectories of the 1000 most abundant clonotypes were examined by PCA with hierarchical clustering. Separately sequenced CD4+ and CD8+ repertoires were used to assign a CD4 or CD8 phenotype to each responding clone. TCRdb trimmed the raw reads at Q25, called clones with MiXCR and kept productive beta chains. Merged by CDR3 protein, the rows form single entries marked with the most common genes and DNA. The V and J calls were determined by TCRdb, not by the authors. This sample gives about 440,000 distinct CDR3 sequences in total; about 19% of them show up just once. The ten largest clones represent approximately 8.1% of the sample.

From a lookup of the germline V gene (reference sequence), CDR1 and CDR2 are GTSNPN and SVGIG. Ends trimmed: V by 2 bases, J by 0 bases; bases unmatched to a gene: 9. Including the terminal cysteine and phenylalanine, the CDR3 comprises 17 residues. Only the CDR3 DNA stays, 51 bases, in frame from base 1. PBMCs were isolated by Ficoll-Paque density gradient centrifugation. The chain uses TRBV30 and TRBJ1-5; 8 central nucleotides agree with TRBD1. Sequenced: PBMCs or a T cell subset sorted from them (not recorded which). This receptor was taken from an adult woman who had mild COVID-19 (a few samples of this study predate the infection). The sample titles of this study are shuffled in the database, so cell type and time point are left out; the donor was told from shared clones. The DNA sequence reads TGTGCCTGGAGTAATCTTGGGACAGGTTATAGCAATCAGCCCCAGCATTTT. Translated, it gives CAWSNLGTGYSNQPQHF. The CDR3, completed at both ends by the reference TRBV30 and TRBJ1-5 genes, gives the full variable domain SQTIHQWPATLVQPVGSPLSLECTVEGTSNPNLYWYRQAAGRGLQLLFYSVGIGQISSEVPQNLSASRPQDRQFILSSKKLLLSDSGFYLCAWSNLGTGYSNQPQHFGDGTRLSIL.